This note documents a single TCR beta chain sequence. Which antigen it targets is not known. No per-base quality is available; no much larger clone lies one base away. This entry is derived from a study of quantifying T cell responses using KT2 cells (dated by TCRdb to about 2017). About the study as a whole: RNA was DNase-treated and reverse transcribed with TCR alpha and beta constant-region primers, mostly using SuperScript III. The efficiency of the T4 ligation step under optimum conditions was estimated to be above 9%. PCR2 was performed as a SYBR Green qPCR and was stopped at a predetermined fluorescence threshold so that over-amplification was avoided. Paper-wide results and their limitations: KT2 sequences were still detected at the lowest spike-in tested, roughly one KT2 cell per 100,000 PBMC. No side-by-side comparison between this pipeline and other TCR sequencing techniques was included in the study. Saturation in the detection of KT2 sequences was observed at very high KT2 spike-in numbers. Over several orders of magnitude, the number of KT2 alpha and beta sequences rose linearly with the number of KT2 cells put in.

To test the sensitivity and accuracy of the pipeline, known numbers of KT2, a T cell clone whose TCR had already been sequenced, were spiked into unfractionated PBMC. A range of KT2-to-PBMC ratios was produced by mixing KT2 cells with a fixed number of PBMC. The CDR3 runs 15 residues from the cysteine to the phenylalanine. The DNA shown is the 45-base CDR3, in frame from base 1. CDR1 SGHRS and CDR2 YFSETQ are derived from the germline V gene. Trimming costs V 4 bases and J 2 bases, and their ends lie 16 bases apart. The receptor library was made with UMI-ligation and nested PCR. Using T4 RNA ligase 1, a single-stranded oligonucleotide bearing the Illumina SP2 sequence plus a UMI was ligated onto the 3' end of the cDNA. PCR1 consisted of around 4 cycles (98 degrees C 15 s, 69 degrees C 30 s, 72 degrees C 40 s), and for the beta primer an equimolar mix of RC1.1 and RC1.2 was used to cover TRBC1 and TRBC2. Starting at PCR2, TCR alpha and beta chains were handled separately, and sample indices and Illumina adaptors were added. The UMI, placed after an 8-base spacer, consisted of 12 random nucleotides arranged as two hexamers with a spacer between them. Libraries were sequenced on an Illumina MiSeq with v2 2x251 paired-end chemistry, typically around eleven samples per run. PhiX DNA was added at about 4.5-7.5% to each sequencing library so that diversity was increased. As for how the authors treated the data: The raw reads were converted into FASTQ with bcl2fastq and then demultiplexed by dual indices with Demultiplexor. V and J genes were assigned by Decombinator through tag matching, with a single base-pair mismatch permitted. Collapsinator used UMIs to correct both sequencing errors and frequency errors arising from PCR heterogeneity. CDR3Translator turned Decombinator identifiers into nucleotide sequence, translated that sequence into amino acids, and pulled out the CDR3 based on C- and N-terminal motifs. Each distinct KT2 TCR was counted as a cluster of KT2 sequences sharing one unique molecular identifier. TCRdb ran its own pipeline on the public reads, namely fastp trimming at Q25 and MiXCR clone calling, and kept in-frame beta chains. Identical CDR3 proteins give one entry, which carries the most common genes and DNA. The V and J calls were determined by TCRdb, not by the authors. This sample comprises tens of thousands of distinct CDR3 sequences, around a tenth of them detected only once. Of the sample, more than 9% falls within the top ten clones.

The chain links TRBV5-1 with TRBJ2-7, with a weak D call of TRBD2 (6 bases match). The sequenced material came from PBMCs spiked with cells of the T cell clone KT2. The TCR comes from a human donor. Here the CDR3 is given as CASSDLGTGTYEQYF. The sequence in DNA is TGCGCCAGCAGCGACCTTGGGACTGGCACCTACGAGCAGTACTTC.